These 15 T cell receptor beta chains came from one sample sequenced in a study of blood T cell repertoires in COVID-19. The method was immunoSEQ multiplex PCR; TCRdb's version includes in-frame clones alone and lacks a portion of them. The sample lists 150,000 to 200,000 clones; 70% to 90% were seen once. Source material: peripheral blood. The source is a human donor with active or convalescent COVID-19. The donor label of this sample is uncertain.

V and J are TRBV6-5 and TRBJ2-3; 11 bases agree with TRBD2. V lost 5 bases to trimming and J lost 5 bases; unmatched junction nucleotides: 3. This CDR3 contains 14 residues. Germline CDR1 MNHEY, CDR2 SVGAGI. CDR3 nucleotide sequence: TGTGCCAGCAGTACTAGCGGGGGAGTAGATACGCAGTATTTT. It codes for CASSTSGGVDTQYF.

The chain links TRBV4-2 to TRBJ2-1; 8 bases map to TRBD2. The CDR3 covers 17 residues. The junction had 8 bases not matched to a gene; V was cut back by 1 base and J by 3 bases. Germline CDR1 reads LGHNA; CDR2 reads YNFKEQ. The CDR3 DNA reads TGTGCCAGCAGCCAAGTGACGATCGGGGGGGGCTACAATGAGCAGTTCTTC. Its protein is CASSQVTIGGGYNEQFF.

This clone occurred many times. The chain is built from TRBV10-3 and TRBJ1-2; the match to TRBD1 covers 10 bases. The length of the CDR3 is 17 residues. Looked up from germline, CDR1 is ENHRY and CDR2 is SYGVKD. Trimming removed 4 bases from V and 0 bases from J; junction bases left unmatched: 8. CDR3 DNA: TGTGCCATCAGTGTGGGGGACAGGGGAAGGCCTAACTATGGCTACACCTTC. It codes for CAISVGDRGRPNYGYTF.

This clone was seen a single time. The chain employs TRBV7-9 and TRBJ2-1, with 9 bases fitting TRBD2. CDR1 is SEHNR, CDR2 FQNEAQ, per germline (reference sequence). This CDR3 has 16 residues. The J segment lost 9 bases and the V segment lost 2 bases, leaving 11 bases of the junction unmatched. The CDR3 loop is CASSLFVSGRGFEQFF. Written as DNA, the CDR3 is TGTGCCAGCAGCTTATTTGTTAGCGGGAGAGGATTTGAGCAGTTCTTC.

V and J are TRBV10-3 and TRBJ2-5, with TRBD1 matching over 9 bases. CDR1 is ENHRY, CDR2 SYGVKD, per germline. The CDR3 has 19 residues. With 0 bases clipped from V and 2 bases from J, the junction kept 13 bases outside the gene matches. The CDR3: CAISESMGGGQGRQETQYF. In DNA form, the CDR3 reads TGTGCCATCAGTGAGTCGATGGGGGGGGGACAGGGTCGGCAAGAGACCCAGTACTTC.

The V gene is TRBV4-1, the J gene TRBJ2-1, with 11 positions matching TRBD2. CDR1 is MGHRA, CDR2 YSYEKL, per germline. The CDR3 length is 17 residues. J was trimmed by 6 bases and V by 4 bases; bases with no gene match: 11. Here the CDR3 DNA reads TGCGCCAGCAGCCGAGTACCGGGACTAGCGGCGGGCAATGAGCAGTTCTTC. This sequence encodes CASSRVPGLAAGNEQFF.

This clone was seen just once. V gene TRBV12-5 combines with J gene TRBJ1-2; D not resolved. The CDR3 totals 12 residues. Germline loops: CDR1 LGHNT, CDR2 FRNRAP. With 9 bases removed from V and 4 bases from J, the gap between germline ends came to 12 bases. The CDR3 sequence: CASSIGSYGYTF. The CDR3 bases are TGTGCTAGCTCGATCGGGTCCTATGGCTACACCTTC.

Comments on this clone: Other DNA sequences within the sample encode an identical CDR3. The gene calls are TRBV24-1 and TRBJ2-5; D is perhaps TRBD1 (6 bases). This CDR3 comprises 15 residues. Germline V CDR1 and CDR2: KGHDR, SFDVKD. Deletions cut 0 bases from V and 4 bases from J, with 11 bases between. Written as DNA, the CDR3 is TGTGCCACCAGTGATTTGTCTGGACAGCGAGAGACCCAGTACTTC. Its translation: CATSDLSGQRETQYF.

This clone occurred a few times. This chain connects TRBV27 to TRBJ2-7, with a weak D call TRBD1 (5 bases). CDR1 is MNHEY, CDR2 SMNVEV, per germline (reference sequence). Trimming shortened V by 6 bases and J by 2 bases, and 11 bases separated the two germline ends. This CDR3 spans 13 amino acids. CDR3 sequence: CASRKQVPYEQYF. The CDR3 nucleotides are TGTGCCAGCAGAAAACAGGTTCCCTACGAGCAGTACTTC.

The rearrangement uses TRBV7-8 and TRBJ2-5; D perhaps matches TRBD2 (6 bases). Germline V lookup: CDR1 SGHVS, CDR2 FQNEAQ. Trimming took 0 bases from V and 4 from J, leaving 12 bases between them. The CDR3 has 15 residues. CDR3 nucleotides: TGTGCCAGCAGCTTAGCGCGGGGTTCAGGAGAGACCCAGTACTTC. This sequence encodes CASSLARGSGETQYF. The whole variable domain, filled in from reference TRBV7-8 and TRBJ2-5, reads GAGVSQSPRYKVAKRGQDVALRCDPISGHVSLFWYQQALGQGPEFLTYFQNEAQLDKSGLPSDRFFAERPEGSVSTLKIQRTQQEDSAVYLCASSLARGSGETQYFGPGTRLLVL.

The rearrangement joins TRBV24-1 to TRBJ1-5; D remains unclear. Between the trimmed V and J ends, which lost 1 base and 6 bases, there was a span of 6 bases. The CDR3 covers 13 residues. Germline V gene sequence: CDR1 KGHDR, CDR2 SFDVKD. The CDR3 is CATSDFESQPQHF. CDR3 in DNA: TGTGCCACCAGTGATTTTGAGAGTCAGCCCCAGCATTTT.

This chain uses TRBV15 with TRBJ1-6; D gene uncertain. V lost 2 bases and J 6 bases, leaving 11 bases between the germline ends. The CDR3 contains 15 residues. Germline V gene data show CDR1 as LNHNV and CDR2 as YYDKDF (reference sequence). In DNA form, the CDR3 reads TGTGCCACCAGCAGACCCGGAGGGCGTAATTCACCCCTCCACTTT. The encoded protein is CATSRPGGRNSPLHF.

The chain has TRBV7-9 and TRBJ2-2; the D gene is possibly TRBD1 (5 bases). The CDR3 has 13 amino acids. Germline-derived CDR1 and CDR2 are SEHNR and FQNEAQ (reference sequence). With 8 bases removed from V and 5 bases from J, the gap between germline ends came to 12 bases. The chain's CDR3 is CASGIGETGELFF. CDR3 bases: TGTGCCAGCGGAATAGGGGAAACCGGGGAGCTGTTTTTT. Variable domain in full (rest from reference TRBV7-9 and TRBJ2-2): DTGVSQNPRHKITKRGQNVTFRCDPISEHNRLYWYRQTLGQGPEFLTYFQNEAQLEKSRLLSDRFSAERPKGSFSTLEIQRTEQGDSAMYLCASGIGETGELFFGEGSRLTVL.

The chain employs TRBV5-1 and TRBJ2-2; weak D call: TRBD2 (5 bases). The CDR3 is 15 amino acids. Germline CDR1 is SGHRS and CDR2 is YFSETQ. The V gene lost 4 bases and the J gene lost 4 bases, with 14 bases spanning the gap. Here the CDR3 DNA reads TGCGCCAGCAGCAGATCTAGCACGAGCACCGGGGAGCTGTTTTTT. Translation gives CASSRSSTSTGELFF.

This chain connects TRBV7-3 to TRBJ2-1; TRBD1 aligns across 11 bases. Germline lookup yields CDR1 SGHTA and CDR2 FQGTGA. CDR3 size: 15 residues. Losses at the gene ends were 6 bases for V and 6 bases for J; bases not matched to a gene: 7. The CDR3 region has the DNA TGTGCCAGCAGTCTACCAGGGACAGGGGGCAATGAGCAGTTCTTC. Residues: CASSLPGTGGNEQFF.